This T cell receptor (beta chain) is drawn from a study of graft-versus-host responses after intestinal transplantation. Study summary: Multivisceral, liver-intestinal, or isolated intestinal transplants were received by the recipients. Uniformly, recipients were administered anti-thymocyte globulin induction with subsequent tacrolimus and steroids for roughly three years.

Study results and limitations: Peak GvH clone levels in circulation were associated with early post-transplant HvG declines.

As for this clone: Antigen specificity is unknown.

The CDR3 is 14 amino acids. TCRdb's table, derived via immunoSEQ multiplex PCR, lists solely in-frame clones and lacks some. The profile shows about 12,000 clones, about 81% of them singletons. The clonotype was recovered from a human patient who received an intestinal transplant, so some T cells may come from the graft donor. This sample comprised PBMCs, obtained almost 310 days after intestinal transplant. The chain joins TRBV21-1 to TRBJ2-3; the table's D call of TRBD2 was not tested on the DNA. TRBV21-1 is annotated as a pseudogene. CDR3 region: CASSKGRSRHTQYF. CDR3 sequence (DNA): TGTGCCAGCAGCAAAGGGCGGTCCCGCCATACGCAGTATTTT.